The entry that follows covers one TCR beta chain sequence. The germline CDR1 and CDR2 sequences are MDHEN and SYDVKM. The CDR3 is made up of 17 amino acids. The junction had 16 bases not matched to a gene; V was cut back by 5 bases and J by 4 bases. This sample is drawn from a study of blood T cell repertoires in COVID-19. Generated by immunoSEQ multiplex PCR, the TCRdb table keeps only in-frame clones and is missing some. The sample lists 290,000 or so clones, 70% to 90% occurring once. This rearrangement joins TRBV28 to TRBJ1-2; 7 bases fit TRBD1. This clonotype was sampled from a man in his 70s with acute or convalescent COVID-19. The sample taken for sequencing was peripheral blood. CDR3 loop: CASSGGGVSSGSYGYTF. CDR3 DNA: TGTGCCAGCAGTGGAGGGGGCGTTTCGTCTGGTTCCTATGGCTACACCTTC.